One sample yielded the 7 T cell receptor beta chains listed below, sequenced in a study of T cell responses to AZD1222 COVID-19 vaccine. The table came from immunoSEQ multiplex PCR; TCRdb's copy has only in-frame clones and leaves some out. The table records about 62,000 clones, approximately 90% of them present only once. This sample comprised peripheral blood, obtained on day 0 of AZD1222 vaccination. All receptors come from an adult in good health.

This clone appeared once. V is TRBV9 and J is TRBJ2-3; weak D call: TRBD2 (7 bases). V was clipped by 4 bases and J by 6 bases, with 18 bases between them. This CDR3 contains 15 residues. The germline V gene has CDR1 SGDLS and CDR2 YYNGEE. This chain's CDR3 is CASSSAGGRGDTQYF. The CDR3 region has the DNA TGTGCCAGCAGCTCTGCAGGAGGGAGGGGGGATACGCAGTATTTT.

The V and J genes are TRBV7-9 and TRBJ1-2, with D perhaps matching TRBD1 (6 bases). This CDR3 has 16 residues. Germline CDR1 SEHNR, CDR2 FQNEAQ (reference sequence). Trimming pared 1 base from V and 4 bases from J, leaving 16 bases between. DNA for the CDR3: TGTGCCAGCAGCTTAGGGGGGCTACAAGTTTCCTATGGCTACACCTTC. This gives the protein CASSLGGLQVSYGYTF.

The chain recombines TRBV3-1 (or the pseudogene TRBV3-2) with TRBJ2-1; D is ambiguous. Trimming cost V 8 bases and J 0 bases, with 17 bases left between them. The CDR3 has 16 residues. Germline V gene lookup returns CDR1 LGHDT and CDR2 YNNKEL (reference sequence). CDR3: CASHDGGKSSYNEQFF. The CDR3 DNA is TGTGCCAGCCATGACGGTGGAAAAAGCTCCTACAATGAGCAGTTCTTC.

The CDR3 loop is CASSADRGQPQHF. The CDR3 DNA is TGTGCCAGCAGCGCCGACAGAGGTCAGCCCCAGCATTTT. The chain combines TRBV11-2 with TRBJ1-5; D possibly corresponds to TRBD1 (5 bases). V was clipped by 5 bases and J by 6 bases, with 11 bases between them. The CDR3 has 13 residues. The germline V gene has CDR1 SGHAT and CDR2 FQNNGV.

The chain carries TRBV2 and TRBJ1-4; a weak D match, TRBD1 (5 bases). The CDR3 has 12 residues. With 5 bases removed from V and 7 bases from J, the gap between germline ends came to 8 bases. Germline V CDR1 and CDR2: SNHLY, FYNNEI. The CDR3 loop reads CASSPRVEKLFF. CDR3 nucleotides: TGTGCCAGCAGTCCCAGGGTTGAAAAACTGTTTTTT.

This clone was picked up a small number of times. The V and J genes are TRBV29-1 and TRBJ1-1; D is unclear. The V gene's germline CDR1 is SQVTM and CDR2 ANQGSEA. V was pared by 2 bases and J by 7 bases, with 11 bases between. The CDR3 spans 12 residues. The CDR3 loop reads CSVERAGSEAFF. The CDR3 coding sequence is TGCAGCGTTGAACGCGCTGGCAGTGAAGCTTTCTTT. Variable domain in full (rest from reference TRBV29-1 and TRBJ1-1): SAVISQKPSRDICQRGTSLTIQCQVDSQVTMMFWYRQQPGQSLTLIATANQGSEATYESGFVIDKFPISRPNLTFSTLTVSNMSPEDSSIYLCSVERAGSEAFFGQGTRLTVV.

This clone was found once. V usage is TRBV9 and J usage is TRBJ2-1, with TRBD2 matching 14 bases. With 4 bases clipped from V and 9 bases from J, the junction kept 3 bases outside the gene matches. This CDR3 has 14 amino acids. Germline V CDR1 and CDR2: SGDLS, YYNGEE. CDR3 region: CASSLGLAGGEQFF. The CDR3 DNA reads as TGTGCCAGCAGCTTAGGACTAGCGGGAGGTGAGCAGTTCTTC.